These 2 T cell receptor beta chains share one sample of origin, sequenced in a study of cytomegalovirus exposure and HLA in healthy donors. PCR used 60 Vbeta primers and 13 Jbeta primers. Profiled with immunoSEQ multiplex PCR; TCRdb holds only in-frame clones, not every one. The sample includes around 180,000 clones, 75% to 85% of them seen just once. Source material: PBMCs. The receptors derive from a woman under 30 in good health and CMV-seropositive.

This clone was recorded a few times. This chain connects TRBV9 to TRBJ2-2; D is ambiguous. Germline values: CDR1 SGDLS, CDR2 YYNGEE. The CDR3 loop spans 15 amino acids. V dropped 4 bases and J dropped 0 bases, with 10 bases sitting between them. The CDR3: CASSYEAANTGELFF. CDR3 in DNA: TGTGCCAGCAGCTATGAGGCAGCGAACACCGGGGAGCTGTTTTTT. The whole variable domain, remainder taken from reference TRBV9 and TRBJ2-2, is DSGVTQTPKHLITATGQRVTLRCSPRSGDLSVYWYQQSLDQGLQFLIQYYNGEERAKGNILERFSAQQFPDLHSELNLSSLELGDSALYFCASSYEAANTGELFFGEGSRLTVL.

The gene calls are TRBV2 and TRBJ1-1, with no clear D. The germline gives CDR1 SNHLY, CDR2 FYNNEI. This CDR3 comprises 14 residues. V was shortened by 10 bases and J by 0 bases, with 15 bases between the two germline ends. Here the CDR3 reads CATAAGRLNTEAFF. As DNA, the CDR3 is TGTGCCACCGCGGCCGGTCGGCTGAACACTGAAGCTTTCTTT. The full variable domain, with the rest looked up from reference TRBV2 and TRBJ1-1, is EPEVTQTPSHQVTQMGQEVILRCVPISNHLYFYWYRQILGQKVEFLVSFYNNEISEKSEIFDDQFSVERPDGSNFTLKIRSTKLEDSAMYFCATAAGRLNTEAFFGQGTRLTVV.